Below, 23 T cell receptor beta chains from the same sample are listed, as sequenced in a study of STAT5B mutations in CD4+ large granular lymphocyte leukemia. Sequenced by immunoSEQ multiplex PCR; TCRdb stores in-frame clones only, minus some. The table includes tens of thousands of clones, about four fifths detected once. The sample taken for sequencing was CD4+ T cells from blood buffy coats. These receptors all stem from a human donor in good health.

This clone was recorded once. The V call is TRBV7-9, the J call TRBJ2-2; 10 bases align to TRBD2. Trimming at V came to 4 bases and at J to 3 bases, leaving 2 bases not matched to a gene. The CDR3 runs 15 residues. The germline V gene encodes CDR1 SEHNR and CDR2 FQNEAQ (reference sequence). Here the CDR3 DNA reads TGTGCCAGCAGCTCAGCGGGAGGGTACACCGGGGAGCTGTTTTTT. Its protein is CASSSAGGYTGELFF.

The chain links TRBV18 to TRBJ2-5; D unclear. Per the germline V gene, CDR1 is KGHSH and CDR2 is LQKENI. The CDR3 covers 12 residues. The V end lost 5 bases, the J end lost 0 bases, and 4 bases lay between the germline ends. The DNA of the CDR3 is TGTGCCAGCTCAGGGGACCAAGAGACCCAGTACTTC. Translated, it gives CASSGDQETQYF.

This chain connects TRBV20-1 to TRBJ2-7; 7 bases map to TRBD2. CDR1 and CDR2 (germline): DFQATT, SNEGSKA (reference sequence). The CDR3 runs to 11 residues. The V gene end was trimmed by 6 bases and the J gene end by 5 bases; junction bases not matched to a gene: 4. The CDR3 protein is CSAERGDEQYF. CDR3 nucleotides: TGCAGTGCGGAACGGGGGGACGAGCAGTACTTC.

There are a few counts of this clone. This chain uses TRBV16 with TRBJ2-3; no reliable D call. The V end lost 4 bases, the J end lost 2 bases, and 19 bases lay between the germline ends. This CDR3 has 17 amino acids. Per the germline V gene, CDR1 is KGHSY and CDR2 is FQNENV. The CDR3 sequence is CASSPLQPTATTDTQYF. In DNA, the CDR3 is TGTGCCAGCAGCCCCCTTCAACCGACGGCTACCACAGATACGCAGTATTTT.

This CDR3 reads CASSLGTGIDTQYF. The CDR3 DNA reads as TGTGCCAGCAGCTTAGGAACGGGTATAGATACGCAGTATTTT. The J gene is TRBJ2-3, the V gene TRBV11-2; D is unresolved. V was clipped by 1 base and J by 5 bases, with 10 bases between them. Looked up from germline, CDR1 is SGHAT and CDR2 is FQNNGV. The CDR3 is 14 residues long.

The chain combines TRBV5-1 with TRBJ2-3; 11 bases are shared with TRBD1. J was trimmed by 12 bases and V by 2 bases; bases with no gene match: 2. The CDR3 contains 12 residues. Germline CDR1 and CDR2: SGHRS and YFSETQ. This chain's CDR3 is CASSLGQGAQYF. The CDR3 DNA reads as TGCGCCAGCAGCTTAGGACAGGGGGCACAGTATTTT.

The J gene is TRBJ1-2, the V gene TRBV19; TRBD1 might be the D (5 bases). Deletions cut 6 bases from V and 7 bases from J, with 15 bases between. The CDR3 runs 13 residues. The germline gives CDR1 LNHDA, CDR2 SQIVND (reference sequence). CDR3: CASSPTRERGYTF. DNA for the CDR3: TGTGCCAGTAGCCCGACCAGGGAGCGTGGCTACACCTTC.

The CDR3 region has the DNA TGTGCCAGCAGAGCTAGGGACAGGGGCCCCAATGAGCAGTTCTTC. Translation gives CASRARDRGPNEQFF. V gene TRBV5-8 combines with J gene TRBJ2-1, with TRBD1 identical over 10 bases. V lost 5 bases and J lost 6; bases outside the gene matches: 8. CDR3 size: 15 residues. From germline, CDR1 is SGHTS and CDR2 YDEGEE.

The chain couples TRBV7-8 to TRBJ2-2; D is uncertain. Germline lookup yields CDR1 SGHVS and CDR2 FQNEAQ. The CDR3 spans 16 residues. The V and J ends lost 1 base and 4 bases respectively, with 13 bases between them. The CDR3 reads CASSLGAGYVTGELFF. The CDR3 coding sequence is TGTGCCAGCAGCTTAGGGGCTGGATATGTCACCGGGGAGCTGTTTTTT. The full variable domain, in which reference TRBV7-8 and TRBJ2-2 provide the parts outside the CDR3, is GAGVSQSPRYKVAKRGQDVALRCDPISGHVSLFWYQQALGQGPEFLTYFQNEAQLDKSGLPSDRFFAERPEGSVSTLKIQRTQQEDSAVYLCASSLGAGYVTGELFFGEGSRLTVL.

The chain recombines TRBV7-9 with TRBJ2-5; the match to TRBD1 covers 7 bases. V gave up 5 bases and J gave up 2 bases; unmatched junction bases: 8. The CDR3 consists of 15 residues. From germline, CDR1 is SEHNR and CDR2 FQNEAQ (reference sequence). The CDR3 loop is CASSPQGTVQETQYF. The CDR3 coding sequence is TGTGCCAGCAGCCCCCAGGGGACAGTTCAAGAGACCCAGTACTTC.

The chain carries TRBV7-2 and TRBJ1-5; the D gene is possibly TRBD1 (5 bases). In germline, CDR1 is SGHTA, CDR2 FQGNSA. Trimming left V 3 bases short and J 3 bases short, with 15 bases between. This CDR3 spans 16 amino acids. The CDR3 sequence: CASSFSGTFANQPQHF. CDR3 sequence (DNA): TGTGCCAGCAGCTTTTCCGGGACTTTCGCCAATCAGCCCCAGCATTTT. The entire variable domain, with the rest obtained from reference TRBV7-2 and TRBJ1-5, is as follows: GAGVSQSPSNKVTEKGKDVELRCDPISGHTALYWYRQSLGQGLEFLIYFQGNSAPDKSGLPSDRFSAERTGGSVSTLTIQRTQQEDSAVYLCASSFSGTFANQPQHFGDGTRLSIL.

V and J are TRBV5-1 and TRBJ2-3; D remains ambiguous. Trimming removed 0 bases at V and 4 bases at J, with 12 bases between. The CDR3 is 15 residues long. The germline V gene encodes CDR1 SGHRS and CDR2 YFSETQ. The CDR3 reads CASSLELTTADTQYF. In nucleotides, the CDR3 is TGCGCCAGCAGCTTGGAGTTAACTACGGCAGATACGCAGTATTTT.

V gene TRBV7-3 combines with J gene TRBJ1-5; D ambiguous. The germline CDR1 and CDR2 sequences are SGHTA and FQGTGA. The CDR3 runs to 15 residues. Trimming pared 1 base from V and 0 bases from J, leaving 7 bases between. The DNA of the CDR3 is TGTGCCAGCAGCTTAAAAGGATATAGCAATCAGCCCCAGCATTTT. Translating gives CASSLKGYSNQPQHF.

The chain is built from TRBV5-1 and TRBJ2-7; no definite D call. V lost 2 bases to trimming and J lost 3 bases, with 3 bases between them. Germline V CDR1 and CDR2: SGHRS, YFSETQ. The CDR3 sequence is 11 residues long. The CDR3 region has the DNA TGCGCCAGCAGCTTAGACTACGAGCAGTACTTC. It codes for CASSLDYEQYF.

This clone appeared once. This sequence joins TRBV7-2 and TRBJ2-3, with D perhaps given as TRBD1 or TRBD2 (5 bases each). The V end was cut by 3 bases, the J end by 3 bases, with 13 bases between. CDR3 length: 15 amino acids. CDR1 is SGHTA, CDR2 FQGNSA, per germline. The CDR3 protein is CASSLGERSTDTQYF. CDR3 nucleotide sequence: TGTGCCAGCAGCTTGGGGGAAAGGAGTACAGATACGCAGTATTTT.

V usage is TRBV18 and J usage is TRBJ2-2; D is undetermined. This CDR3 comprises 14 residues. V was pared by 3 bases and J by 3 bases, with 8 bases between. Germline CDR1 reads KGHSH; CDR2 reads LQKENI. The CDR3 protein is CASSPNGDTGELFF. CDR3 DNA sequence: TGTGCCAGCTCACCCAACGGTGACACCGGGGAGCTGTTTTTT.

The CDR3 is CASRQQESTDTQYF. For the CDR3, the DNA is TGTGCCAGCAGACAGCAGGAGAGCACAGATACGCAGTATTTT. The chain uses TRBV6-4 and TRBJ2-3; no clear D gene. CDR1 is MRHNA, CDR2 SNTAGT, per germline. Trimming took 6 bases from V and 0 from J, leaving 10 bases between them. There are 14 residues in the CDR3.

The CDR3 loop is CASTTSGESSYEQYF. CDR3 nucleotides: TGCGCCAGCACCACTAGCGGGGAGTCCTCCTACGAGCAGTACTTC. The J gene is TRBJ2-7, the V gene TRBV5-1, with 10 bases fitting TRBD2. Losses at the gene ends were 6 bases for V and 0 bases for J; bases not matched to a gene: 6. Germline values: CDR1 SGHRS, CDR2 YFSETQ. This CDR3 has 15 amino acids.

This rearrangement joins TRBV21-1 to TRBJ2-2; no DNA check was done on the table's D call, TRBD2. TRBV21-1 is shown as a pseudogene. This CDR3 region has 19 residues. CDR3 DNA sequence: TGTGCCAGCAGCAAAAGGGTTAGCGGGAGTGAAGCGAACACCGGGGAGCTGTTTTTT. Its protein product is CASSKRVSGSEANTGELFF.

The table lists this clone with a count of one. The DNA of the CDR3 is TGTGCCAGCAGCTTAGATCTGAGTACAGATACGCAGTATTTT. This translates into CASSLDLSTDTQYF. This sequence joins TRBV11-2 and TRBJ2-3; D is unresolved. Germline lookup yields CDR1 SGHAT and CDR2 FQNNGV. Deletions cut 0 bases from V and 3 bases from J, with 7 bases between. The CDR3 sequence is 14 residues long.

CDR3 region: CASSPTGTILSYEQYF. The CDR3 DNA reads TGTGCCAGCTCACCAACCGGGACAATCCTCTCCTACGAGCAGTACTTC. This chain joins TRBV18 and TRBJ2-7; possible D gene TRBD1, 6 bases. This CDR3 is built from 16 residues. The germline CDR1 and CDR2 sequences are KGHSH and LQKENI. Trimming pared 2 bases from V and 0 bases from J, leaving 14 bases between. Variable domain in full (rest from reference TRBV18 and TRBJ2-7): NAGVMQNPRHLVRRRGQEARLRCSPMKGHSHVYWYRQLPEEGLKFMVYLQKENIIDESGMPKERFSAEFPKEGPSILRIQQVVRGDSAAYFCASSPTGTILSYEQYFGPGTRLTVT.

V usage is TRBV5-4 and J usage is TRBJ1-1; D is uncertain. Deletions cut 0 bases from V and 3 bases from J, with 3 bases between. From germline, CDR1 is SGHNT and CDR2 YYREEE (reference sequence). The CDR3 is 12 residues long. Written as DNA, the CDR3 is TGTGCCAGCAGCTTGGTGGACACTGAAGCTTTCTTT. Protein: CASSLVDTEAFF.

This clone occurred once. The chain is built from TRBV7-3 and TRBJ1-3; D is perhaps TRBD1 (5 bases). Germline V gene sequence: CDR1 SGHTA, CDR2 FQGTGA. The CDR3 extends over 14 amino acids. Trimming shortened V by 4 bases and J by 1 base, and 8 bases separated the two germline ends. CDR3 loop: CASSSGTSGNTIYF. CDR3 bases: TGTGCCAGCAGCTCGGGGACTTCTGGAAACACCATATATTTT.